This TCR beta chain is drawn from a study of T cell responses to AZD1222 COVID-19 vaccine. Germline assignment: CDR1 SEHNR and CDR2 FQNEAQ (reference sequence). V was shortened by 3 bases and J by 3 bases, with 17 bases between the two germline ends. This CDR3 has 16 amino acids. General study findings and limits: Dominant CD4 TCR responses targeted spike regions 160-218 and 743-854. Spike-specific TCR breadth and depth both grew after two AZD1222 doses. Clonal diversity was possibly underestimated, and white British individuals and females predominated among donors. No day 14 peak samples; only post-peak repertoires were characterized.

About this clone itself: Its target is unknown.

TCRdb keeps only in-frame clones here, not all; method: immunoSEQ multiplex PCR. The sample has about 76,000 clones, around 87% seen once. The V gene is TRBV7-9, the J gene TRBJ1-1; D call uncertain. This clonotype originated in an adult in good health. The source was peripheral blood, collected on day 0 of MenACWY control vaccination. The CDR3 DNA reads as TGTGCCAGCAGCTTCCCCTCTACCGGTCTGGACACTGAAGCTTTCTTT. Residues: CASSFPSTGLDTEAFF.